The 6 T cell receptor beta chains reported below all come from one sample, sequenced in a study of CD8 T cells in ankylosing spondylitis. General observations from the study: A TCR beta motif made of roughly eight highly homologous variants seemed typical of ankylosing spondylitis blood.

Each CDR3 protein is one row after TCRdb ran MiXCR on the 5' RACE reads. The sample holds around 430,000 distinct CDR3 sequences, 17% seen once. Their antigens remain unidentified. Sample: blood, either unsorted or a sorted T cell fraction (not recorded which). The receptors shown here come from a male donor with ankylosing spondylitis.

V usage is TRBV6-1 and J usage is TRBJ1-2, with D unresolved. The germline V gene encodes CDR1 MNHNS and CDR2 SASEGT. The germline V and J ends were trimmed by 6 bases and 8 bases, with 25 bases remaining between them. There are 16 residues in the CDR3. In DNA form, the CDR3 reads TGTGCCAGCAGCCCAAACCCGGTAGCCGCCTTTTGGGGCTACACCTTC. It codes for CASSPNPVAAFWGYTF.

The V gene is TRBV5-1, the J gene TRBJ2-7, with D unresolved. Looked up from germline, CDR1 is SGHRS and CDR2 is YFSETQ. The CDR3 totals 14 residues. V was clipped by 5 bases and J by 2 bases, with 14 bases between them. DNA for the CDR3: TGCGCCAGCAGGGTGGCCAGTTCAACCTACGAGCAGTACTTC. Translation: CASRVASSTYEQYF.

This clonotype was counted between two and nine times. The chain carries TRBV7-2 and TRBJ2-2; 12 bases agree with TRBD2. Germline CDR1 reads SGHTA; CDR2 reads FQGNSA. V gave up 5 bases and J gave up 8 bases; unmatched junction bases: 9. The length of the CDR3 is 16 residues. The CDR3 bases are TGTGCCAGCAGCACATCTAGCGGGAGGGCCTTAGGGGAGCTGTTTTTT. Translating it yields CASSTSSGRALGELFF.

V usage is TRBV18 and J usage is TRBJ2-1, with TRBD1 identical over 9 bases. CDR3 length: 15 residues. From germline, CDR1 is KGHSH and CDR2 LQKENI. Trimming cost V 1 base and J 7 bases; bases outside gene matches: 5. The CDR3, as DNA: TGTGCCAGCTCACCACTCGTACAGGGGGCGAATGAGCAGTTCTTC. Its translation: CASSPLVQGANEQFF.

The V and J genes are TRBV7-9 and TRBJ2-3, with 7 bases matching TRBD1. The CDR3 sequence is 14 residues long. Germline CDR1 and CDR2: SEHNR and FQNEAQ (reference sequence). V lost 6 bases to trimming and J lost 2 bases; unmatched junction nucleotides: 5. The CDR3: CASSGQAPTDTQYF. The CDR3, as DNA: TGTGCCAGCAGTGGACAGGCCCCCACAGATACGCAGTATTTT.

The J gene is TRBJ2-1, the V gene TRBV11-2, with 10 bases aligning to TRBD2. J was trimmed by 1 base and V by 6 bases; bases with no gene match: 0. This CDR3 comprises 14 residues. Germline CDR1 is SGHAT and CDR2 is FQNNGV. The CDR3 DNA reads TGTGCCAGCAGAGCGGGAGGGTCCTACAATGAGCAGTTCTTC. It yields the protein CASRAGGSYNEQFF.